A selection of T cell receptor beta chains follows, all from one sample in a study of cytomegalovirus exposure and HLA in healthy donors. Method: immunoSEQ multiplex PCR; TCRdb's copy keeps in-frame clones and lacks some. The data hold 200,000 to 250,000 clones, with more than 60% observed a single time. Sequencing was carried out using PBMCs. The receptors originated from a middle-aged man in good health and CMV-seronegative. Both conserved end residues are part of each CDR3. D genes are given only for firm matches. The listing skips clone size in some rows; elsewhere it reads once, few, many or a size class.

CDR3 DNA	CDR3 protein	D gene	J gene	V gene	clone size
TGTGCCAGCAGTTACTCCCAGGGTAATCAGCCCCAGCATTTT	CASSYSQGNQPQHF	-	TRBJ1-5	TRBV6-5	-
TGTGCCAGCAGGAGGGGACCAGCGGGAGGAGGGAACGAGCAGTACTTC	CASRRGPAGGGNEQYF	TRBD2	TRBJ2-7	TRBV5-4	once
TGTGCCAGCAGCCCAGACAGGGGGCAAAACTACGAGCAGTACTTC	CASSPDRGQNYEQYF	TRBD1	TRBJ2-7	TRBV5-4	-
TGTGCCAGCACCCTAGCGGGAGTCGCGGAGACCCAGTACTTC	CASTLAGVAETQYF	TRBD2	TRBJ2-5	TRBV28	once
TGTGCCAGCAGCTTGGATCCACTTGAAAAACTGTTTTTT	CASSLDPLEKLFF	-	TRBJ1-4	TRBV5-5	few
TGTGCCAGCACCGAGGGAAGGATTAACAATGAGCAGTTCTTC	CASTEGRINNEQFF	-	TRBJ2-1	TRBV7-6	few
TGTGCCAGTGGGGGACAGACCTCCTACGAGCAGTACTTC	CASGGQTSYEQYF	TRBD1	TRBJ2-7	TRBV6-1	-
TGTGCCAGCAGCCAACTAGCGGGGAGATATGAGCAGTTCTTC	CASSQLAGRYEQFF	TRBD2	TRBJ2-1	TRBV4-2	-
TGCGCCAGCAGCTTGGCTAGCGGGGGATACAATGAGCAGTTCTTC	CASSLASGGYNEQFF	TRBD2	TRBJ2-1	TRBV5-1	once
TGTGCCAGCAGTGAATCAGGGGCAGACGACGAGCAGTACTTC	CASSESGADDEQYF	-	TRBJ2-7	TRBV6-1	once